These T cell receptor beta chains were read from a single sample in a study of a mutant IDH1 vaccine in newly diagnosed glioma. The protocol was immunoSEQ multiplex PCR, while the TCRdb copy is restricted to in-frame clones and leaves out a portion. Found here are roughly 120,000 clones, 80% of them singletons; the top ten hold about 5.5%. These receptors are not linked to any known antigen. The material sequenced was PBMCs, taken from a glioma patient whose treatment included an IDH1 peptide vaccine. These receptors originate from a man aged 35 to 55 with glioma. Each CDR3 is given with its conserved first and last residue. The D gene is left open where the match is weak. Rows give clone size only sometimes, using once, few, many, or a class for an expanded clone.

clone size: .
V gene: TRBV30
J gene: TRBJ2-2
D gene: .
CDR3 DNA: TGTGCCTGGAGTGTCAGGCAGGTTAACACCGGGGAGCTGTTTTTT
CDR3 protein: CAWSVRQVNTGELFF

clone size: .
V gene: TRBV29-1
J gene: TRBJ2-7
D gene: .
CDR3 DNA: TGCAGCGCCCAAAAGGGCGGATCCTACGAGCAGTACTTC
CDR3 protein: CSAQKGGSYEQYF

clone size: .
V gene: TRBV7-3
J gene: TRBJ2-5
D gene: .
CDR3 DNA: TGTGCCAGCAGCCACCCGGAGGTGGGGCAAGAGACCCAGTACTTC
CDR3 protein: CASSHPEVGQETQYF

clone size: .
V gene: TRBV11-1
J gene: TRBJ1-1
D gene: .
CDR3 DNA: TGTGCCAGCAGCTCTAAGGGTGAGAACACTGAAGCTTTCTTT
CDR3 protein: CASSSKGENTEAFF

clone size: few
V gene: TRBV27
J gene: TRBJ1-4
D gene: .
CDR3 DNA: TGTGCCAGCAGTTTATTGGGCCGCCTCAATGAAAAACTGTTTTTT
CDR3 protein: CASSLLGRLNEKLFF

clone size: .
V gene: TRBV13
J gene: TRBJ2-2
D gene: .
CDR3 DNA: TGTGCCAGCAGCTTGCAGGGACGGGTGACACTAGCCGGGGAGCTGTTTTTT
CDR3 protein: CASSLQGRVTLAGELFF

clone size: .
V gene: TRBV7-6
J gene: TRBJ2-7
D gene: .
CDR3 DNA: TGTGCCAGCAACTGGGGACCAGGGGAGCCCTACGAGCAGTACTTC
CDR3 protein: CASNWGPGEPYEQYF

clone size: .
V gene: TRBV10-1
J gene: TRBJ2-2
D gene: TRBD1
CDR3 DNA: TGCGCCAGCAGGGGGACAGGGGTCACCGGGGAGCTGTTTTTT
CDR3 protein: CASRGTGVTGELFF

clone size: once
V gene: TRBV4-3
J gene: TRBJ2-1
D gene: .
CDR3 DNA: TGCGCCAGCAGCCAAGGGGGACCCAGCTCCTACAATGAGCAGTTCTTC
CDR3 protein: CASSQGGPSSYNEQFF

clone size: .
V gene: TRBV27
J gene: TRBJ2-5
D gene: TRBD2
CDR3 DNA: TGTGCCAGCAGTTTATCGATCGGGACTAGCGGGAGGGAGGGTTCGTACTTC
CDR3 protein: CASSLSIGTSGREGSYF

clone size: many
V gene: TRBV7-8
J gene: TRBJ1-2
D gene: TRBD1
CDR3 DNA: TGTGCCAGCAGCCCGACAGGGCGTGTAGACGGCTACACCTTC
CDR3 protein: CASSPTGRVDGYTF

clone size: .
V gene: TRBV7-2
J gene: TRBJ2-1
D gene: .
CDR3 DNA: TGTGCCAGCAGCCCGAGCCGGGTTTCCGGGGCTACCCAGTTCTTC
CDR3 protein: CASSPSRVSGATQFF

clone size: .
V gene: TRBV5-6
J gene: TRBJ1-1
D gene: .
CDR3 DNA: TGTGCCAGCAGCTTAAACCTGAACACTGAAGCTTTCTTT
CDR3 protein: CASSLNLNTEAFF

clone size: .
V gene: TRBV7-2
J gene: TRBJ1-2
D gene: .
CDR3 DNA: TGTGCCAGCAGCTTACCAGTCGGCGGCTACACCTTC
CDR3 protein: CASSLPVGGYTF

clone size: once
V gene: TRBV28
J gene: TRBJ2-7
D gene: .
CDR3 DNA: TGTGCCAGCAGTTTGAAGGGCGGGACCTTCTGGGGGCAGTACTTC
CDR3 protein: CASSLKGGTFWGQYF

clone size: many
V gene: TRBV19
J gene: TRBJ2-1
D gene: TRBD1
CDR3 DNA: TGTGCCAGTAGTCCCGACAGGGGATCCTACAATGAGCAGTTCTTC
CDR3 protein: CASSPDRGSYNEQFF

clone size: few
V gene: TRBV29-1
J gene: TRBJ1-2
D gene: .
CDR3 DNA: TGCAGCGTTGAGGCCTATGGCTACACCTTC
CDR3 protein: CSVEAYGYTF

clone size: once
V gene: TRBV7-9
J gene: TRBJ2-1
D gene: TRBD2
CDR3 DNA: TGTGCCAGCAGTGAAGGACTAGCGGGGACTTGGGGCTTGGATGAGCAGTTCTTC
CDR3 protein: CASSEGLAGTWGLDEQFF

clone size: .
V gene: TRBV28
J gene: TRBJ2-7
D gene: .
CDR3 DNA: TGTGCCAGCAGTCCGGACTTCGCCTCCTACGAGCAGTACTTC
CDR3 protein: CASSPDFASYEQYF

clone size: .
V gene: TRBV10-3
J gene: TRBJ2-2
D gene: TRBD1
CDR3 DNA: TGTGCCATCAGCGGACAGGGCTTTAACGGGGGACTCGCGAACACCGGGGAGCTGTTTTTT
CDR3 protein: CAISGQGFNGGLANTGELFF

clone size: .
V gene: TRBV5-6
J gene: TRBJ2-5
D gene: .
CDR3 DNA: TGTGCCATATCCTGGTGGGGGGTCCGGGAGACCCAGTACTTC
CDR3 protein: CAISWWGVRETQYF

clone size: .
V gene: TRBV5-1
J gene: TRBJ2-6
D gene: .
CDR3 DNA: TGCGCCAGCAAATCTTCTGGGGCCAACGTCCTGACTTTC
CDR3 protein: CASKSSGANVLTF

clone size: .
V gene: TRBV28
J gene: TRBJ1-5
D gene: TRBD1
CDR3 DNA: TGTGCCAGCTCTCGTCCGGGACAGGGGGATCAGCCCCAGCATTTT
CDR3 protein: CASSRPGQGDQPQHF

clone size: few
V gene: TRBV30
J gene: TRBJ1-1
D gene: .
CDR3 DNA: TGTGCCTGGAGTGTCCCCCTAGGGCAAAGCACTGAAGCTTTCTTT
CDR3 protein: CAWSVPLGQSTEAFF

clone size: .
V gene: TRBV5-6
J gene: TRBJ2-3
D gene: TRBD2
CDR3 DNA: TGTGCCAGCAGCTTGGTGGGACTACCGGATACGCAGTATTTT
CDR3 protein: CASSLVGLPDTQYF

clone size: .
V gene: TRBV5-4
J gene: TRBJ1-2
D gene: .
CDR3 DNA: TGTGCCAGCAGCTTTTCCGGGGGAGGCTACACCTTC
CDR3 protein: CASSFSGGGYTF

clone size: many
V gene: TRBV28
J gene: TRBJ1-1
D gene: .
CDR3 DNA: TGTGCCAGCAGTTTAGTTCAGCGTAACACTGAAGCTTTCTTT
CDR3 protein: CASSLVQRNTEAFF

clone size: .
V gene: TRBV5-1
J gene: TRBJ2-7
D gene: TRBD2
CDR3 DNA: TGCGCCAGCACCCTTGGGACTAGCGGGATATACGAGCAGTACTTC
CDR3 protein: CASTLGTSGIYEQYF

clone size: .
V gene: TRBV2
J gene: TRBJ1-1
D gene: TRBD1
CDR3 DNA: TGTGCCAGCAGTGGACAGGGGGGGAACACTGAAGCTTTCTTT
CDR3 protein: CASSGQGGNTEAFF

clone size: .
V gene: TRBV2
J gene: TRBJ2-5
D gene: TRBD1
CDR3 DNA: TGTGCCAGCAGTACCGGACAGGGTCAAGAGACCCAGTACTTC
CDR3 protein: CASSTGQGQETQYF

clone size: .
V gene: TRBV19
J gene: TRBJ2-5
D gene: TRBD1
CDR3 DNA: TGTGCCAGTAGGGGACAGGGGTACCAAGAGACCCAGTACTTC
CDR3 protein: CASRGQGYQETQYF

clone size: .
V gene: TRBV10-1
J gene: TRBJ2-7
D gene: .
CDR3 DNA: TGCGCCAGCAGTCCCTCGTCCGGGACTGCCGACGAGCAGTACTTC
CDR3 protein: CASSPSSGTADEQYF

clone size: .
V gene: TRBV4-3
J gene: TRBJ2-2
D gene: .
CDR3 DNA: TGCGCCAGCAGCCAAGATTGGCCTACCACCGGGGAGCTGTTTTTT
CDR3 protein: CASSQDWPTTGELFF

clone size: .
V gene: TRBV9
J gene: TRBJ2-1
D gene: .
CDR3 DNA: TGTGCCAGCAGCGCGGGTCCTCACAATGAGCAGTTCTTC
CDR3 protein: CASSAGPHNEQFF

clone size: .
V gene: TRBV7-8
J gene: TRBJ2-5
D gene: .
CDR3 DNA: TGTGCCAGCAGCTTAGGTGGGACCCAGTACTTC
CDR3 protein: CASSLGGTQYF